This T cell receptor beta chain comes out of a study of blood T cells in healthy people across ages. General observations from the study: Calculation of diversity from one million T cells yielded estimates considered to be underestimates.

This clonotype appeared many times. What it binds is unknown. Germline V gives CDR1 SGHTA, CDR2 FQGNSA. Trimming stripped 5 bases from V and 6 bases from J, with 19 bases between. This CDR3 is 15 amino acids long. Then a second PCR, running about 6 to 11 cycles, was carried out with a sample-barcoded 5' primer and a J-beta primer mix. Using its own MiXCR run on the 5' RACE reads, TCRdb lists one record per CDR3 protein. The table lists 800,000 to 950,000 distinct CDR3 sequences, about 29% of them singletons. These sequences were also reported in another study, on T cells of mothers and their children. As reported in that work: The study obtained over 8.5 million TCR beta CDR3 reads per mother and around 3 million per child. Slightly higher, non-significant overlap characterized related mother-child pairs relative to unrelated pairs.

This TCR was sampled from a woman in her forties in good health. The chain joins TRBV7-2 to TRBJ2-5; no firm D call. Sequencing was carried out using blood. The CDR3 DNA reads TGTGCCAGCAGCGCAATAGGGAATTCTATGAAGACCCAGTACTTC. Protein: CASSAIGNSMKTQYF.